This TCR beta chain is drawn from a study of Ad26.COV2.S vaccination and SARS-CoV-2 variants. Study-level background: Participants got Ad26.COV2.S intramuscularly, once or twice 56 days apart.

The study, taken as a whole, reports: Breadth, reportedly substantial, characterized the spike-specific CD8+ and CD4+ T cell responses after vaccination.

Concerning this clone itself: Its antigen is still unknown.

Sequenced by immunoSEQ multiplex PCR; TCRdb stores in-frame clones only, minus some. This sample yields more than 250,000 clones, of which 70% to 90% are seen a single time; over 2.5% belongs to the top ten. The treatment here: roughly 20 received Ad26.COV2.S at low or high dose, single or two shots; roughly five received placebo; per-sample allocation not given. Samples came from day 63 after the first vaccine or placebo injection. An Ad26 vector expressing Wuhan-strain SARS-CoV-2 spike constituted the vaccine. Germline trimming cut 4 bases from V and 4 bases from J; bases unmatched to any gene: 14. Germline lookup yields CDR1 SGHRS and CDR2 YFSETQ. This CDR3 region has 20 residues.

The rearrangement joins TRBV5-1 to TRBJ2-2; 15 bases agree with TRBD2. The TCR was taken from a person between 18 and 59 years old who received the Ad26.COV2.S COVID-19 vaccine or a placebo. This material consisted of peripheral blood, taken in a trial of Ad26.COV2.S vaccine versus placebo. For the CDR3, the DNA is TGCGCCAGCAGCACCTTGGCTGGGACTAGCGGGAGGTTGGGCACCGGGGAGCTGTTTTTT. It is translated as CASSTLAGTSGRLGTGELFF.